These 17 T cell receptor beta chains came from one sample sequenced in a study of T cell responses to AZD1222 COVID-19 vaccine. Clones were read by immunoSEQ multiplex PCR, and TCRdb kept only the in-frame ones, dropping some. The sample shows some 72,000 clones, around 92% of them seen only once. The specimen was peripheral blood, collected on day 0 of MenACWY control vaccination. The receptors shown here come from an adult in good health.

The CDR3 DNA sequence: TGTGCCAGCAGTTACAAGGGACAGGCCCAAGATACGCAGTATTTT. Its protein is CASSYKGQAQDTQYF. This rearrangement joins TRBV6-5 to TRBJ2-3; 8 bases align to TRBD1. The germline gives CDR1 MNHEY, CDR2 SVGAGI. The CDR3 is 15 residues long. Unmatched junction bases numbered 6, after V lost 2 bases and J lost 5 bases.

The J gene is TRBJ1-2, the V gene TRBV5-1, with 7 bases identical to TRBD1. CDR1 and CDR2 from the germline V gene are SGHRS and YFSETQ. The CDR3 is made up of 14 amino acids. With 4 bases clipped from V and 1 base from J, the junction kept 4 bases outside the gene matches. The CDR3 DNA reads TGCGCCAGCAGCCCGGGACAGATTAACTATGGCTACACCTTC. Translated, it gives CASSPGQINYGYTF. The whole variable domain, filled in from reference TRBV5-1 and TRBJ1-2, reads KAGVTQTPRYLIKTRGQQVTLSCSPISGHRSVSWYQQTPGQGLQFLFEYFSETQRNKGNFPGRFSGRQFSNSRSEMNVSTLELGDSALYLCASSPGQINYGYTFGSGTRLTVV.

This clone appeared a single time. The chain combines TRBV18 with TRBJ2-3, with unresolved D. CDR3 length: 12 amino acids. The germline gives CDR1 KGHSH, CDR2 LQKENI. V was shortened by 3 bases and J by 3 bases, with 4 bases between the two germline ends. The CDR3 protein is CASSPETDTQYF. The CDR3, as DNA: TGTGCCAGCTCACCGGAGACAGATACGCAGTATTTT.

This chain uses TRBV29-1 with TRBJ2-7; 10 positions agree with TRBD1. V trimming: 4 bases; J trimming: 3 bases; junction bases outside the gene matches: 9. This CDR3 contains 15 residues. Germline loops: CDR1 SQVTM, CDR2 ANQGSEA. Here the CDR3 reads CSVVSGTGAIYEQYF. CDR3 in DNA: TGCAGCGTTGTCTCCGGGACAGGGGCAATCTACGAGCAGTACTTC.

This clone was observed once. The V gene is TRBV3-1 (or the pseudogene TRBV3-2), the J gene TRBJ2-1, with D possibly being TRBD1 (6 bases). CDR3 size: 16 residues. The V gene lost 3 bases and the J gene lost 2 bases, with 14 bases spanning the gap. Germline V gene sequence: CDR1 LGHDT, CDR2 YNNKEL (reference sequence). The CDR3, as DNA: TGTGCCAGCAGCCACTACTCAGGGGTCACCTACAATGAGCAGTTCTTC. Protein sequence: CASSHYSGVTYNEQFF.

CDR3 sequence (DNA): TGCGCCAGCAGCCCCGGGACAGGGTGGGCCTATAATTCACCCCTCCACTTT. It is translated as CASSPGTGWAYNSPLHF. The chain is built from TRBV5-1 and TRBJ1-6; 9 bases are shared with TRBD1. Unmatched junction bases numbered 7, after V lost 4 bases and J lost 2 bases. The CDR3 covers 17 residues. CDR1 SGHRS and CDR2 YFSETQ come from the germline V gene.

The chain joins TRBV25-1 to TRBJ2-3; 7 bases line up with TRBD1. Losses at the gene ends were 1 base for V and 4 bases for J; bases not matched to a gene: 8. The germline V gene encodes CDR1 MGHDK and CDR2 SYGVNS. This CDR3 has 16 amino acids. The CDR3 coding sequence is TGTGCCAGCAGTGAATCCAGGTGGCAGGGGGCAGATACGCAGTATTTT. Protein sequence: CASSESRWQGADTQYF.

The V gene is TRBV6-4, the J gene TRBJ2-7; 8 bases are a match to TRBD2. Looked up from germline, CDR1 is MRHNA and CDR2 is SNTAGT. With V trimmed by 1 base and J by 4 bases, 9 bases remained unmatched. The CDR3 is 16 amino acids. The CDR3 DNA follows: TGTGCCAGCAGTGACTGGCGGGGTGGCGGGGGGTACGAGCAGTACTTC. Translating gives CASSDWRGGGGYEQYF.

This chain links TRBV21-1 with TRBJ2-1; the DNA was not used to check the table's D call, TRBD1. TRBV21-1 constitutes a pseudogene. The CDR3 runs 15 residues. The CDR3 reads CASSKGQGSYNEQFF. CDR3 DNA sequence: TGTGCCAGCAGCAAGGGACAGGGGTCCTACAATGAGCAGTTCTTC.

This clone was counted only a few times. The J gene is TRBJ2-2, the V gene TRBV7-9; D perhaps matches TRBD2 (5 bases). The CDR3 extends over 17 amino acids. Trimming removed 4 bases from V and 1 base from J, with 16 bases in between. Germline loops: CDR1 SEHNR, CDR2 FQNEAQ (reference sequence). The CDR3 here is CASSSPAGGGNTGELFF. The CDR3 bases are TGTGCCAGCAGCTCCCCGGCGGGTGGTGGGAACACCGGGGAGCTGTTTTTT.

This rearrangement joins TRBV2 to TRBJ2-7, with D unclear. V was shortened by 4 bases and J by 1 base, with 5 bases between the two germline ends. From germline, CDR1 is SNHLY and CDR2 FYNNEI. The CDR3 extends over 12 amino acids. As DNA, the CDR3 is TGTGCCAGCAGTGGGTCATCCTACGAGCAGTACTTC. Residues: CASSGSSYEQYF.

The chain is built from TRBV21-1 and TRBJ1-3; whether TRBD1, the table's D call, matches the DNA was not checked. TRBV21-1 is listed as a pseudogene. This CDR3 spans 16 amino acids. CDR3 in DNA: TGTGCCAGCAGCCTGGCCCCAGGGGATCCTGGAAACACCATATATTTT. Amino acids: CASSLAPGDPGNTIYF.

The V and J genes are TRBV19 and TRBJ1-5; D ambiguous. Germline values: CDR1 LNHDA, CDR2 SQIVND (reference sequence). The CDR3 totals 14 residues. Between the trimmed V and J ends, which lost 7 bases and 3 bases, there was a span of 13 bases. CDR3 sequence (DNA): TGTGCCAGTACTCACGGGAACCCCAATCAGCCCCAGCATTTT. It specifies CASTHGNPNQPQHF.

DNA of the CDR3: TGTGCCAGTCAACGGGAGTTCGCAGATACGCAGTATTTT. Protein product: CASQREFADTQYF. The V call is TRBV9, the J call TRBJ2-3, with D tentatively TRBD2 (6 bases). The V gene's germline CDR1 is SGDLS and CDR2 YYNGEE. The ends were cut back, 8 bases at V and 4 bases at J, with 14 bases in the middle. CDR3 length equals 13 residues. Using reference TRBV9 and TRBJ2-3 for the parts outside the CDR3, the full variable domain is DSGVTQTPKHLITATGQRVTLRCSPRSGDLSVYWYQQSLDQGLQFLIQYYNGEERAKGNILERFSAQQFPDLHSELNLSSLELGDSALYFCASQREFADTQYFGPGTRLTVL.

This clone was seen a single time. The chain couples TRBV19 to TRBJ1-5, with unresolved D. In germline, CDR1 is LNHDA, CDR2 SQIVND (reference sequence). The length of the CDR3 is 13 residues. V was pared by 7 bases and J by 5 bases, with 12 bases between. The CDR3 protein is CASTEQLHQPQHF. The CDR3 DNA reads TGTGCCAGTACAGAACAGCTCCATCAGCCCCAGCATTTT.

The chain has TRBV7-2 and TRBJ2-7; tentatively, D is TRBD1 (5 bases). Trimming removed 5 bases at V and 6 bases at J, with 20 bases between. The CDR3 sequence is 15 residues long. Germline V gene lookup returns CDR1 SGHTA and CDR2 FQGNSA. CDR3 bases: TGTGCCAGCAGCCCTGGTACAGGCGTGACGGCCGAGCAGTACTTC. This sequence encodes CASSPGTGVTAEQYF.

V usage is TRBV6-5 and J usage is TRBJ1-1; a weak D match, TRBD1 (6 bases). The germline V gene has CDR1 MNHEY and CDR2 SVGAGI. V was shortened by 0 bases and J by 4 bases, with 15 bases between the two germline ends. The CDR3 extends over 16 amino acids. This chain's CDR3 is CASSYSTGLGGTEAFF. The CDR3 DNA follows: TGTGCCAGCAGTTACTCGACCGGTTTAGGGGGCACTGAAGCTTTCTTT.